The T cell receptor delta chain under discussion was sequenced for a study of γδ T cells in repeated Plasmodium falciparum infection (dated by TCRdb to about 2021). Looking at the study overall: Malian children exposed to intense seasonal malaria transmission were enrolled in the natural-infection arm and compared with Australian children matched for age and gender. Samples from controlled-infection subjects were taken at baseline, just before selected infections, and 21 days after each infection. Malian gammadelta TCR repertoires were analysed cross-sectionally during no-transmission periods and were analysed longitudinally across acute febrile malaria episodes. The study examined how repeated Plasmodium falciparum infection shapes the human gammadelta T cell repertoire, using natural infection in Mali and controlled human malaria infection. Five malaria-naive U.S. adults underwent four controlled human malaria infections by bites from P. falciparum NF54-infected Anopheles stephensi mosquitoes over around 580 days. General findings and caveats noted by the study authors: A highly stable polyclonal repertoire over time and infection, with many inter-individual overlapping TCRgamma sequences, was shown by Vgamma9/Vdelta2+ TCR repertoires. Generalizability was limited because the Malian cohort was drawn from a small rural village of predominantly one ethnic group. Vdelta2-negative gammadelta TCR repertoires from Malian children appeared more clonally expanded, less diverse and less shared than those of Australian children. In Vdelta2-negative, largely Vdelta1+, gammadelta TCR repertoires, repeated controlled infections appeared to drive waves of new clonotype selection. Because the controlled-infection cohort was small, analysis of inter-individual variability in gammadelta T cell responses was limited.

From the cysteine up to the phenylalanine, the CDR3 has a length of 15 residues. Only the CDR3 portion is preserved as DNA: 45 bases, with reading frame beginning at the first base. At the junction V is shortened by 7 bases and J by 1 base, with 18 bases in between. CDR1 and CDR2 (GEAIGNYY, EKD) derive from the germline V gene. This clone was recorded a few times. Its antigen is not yet known. The TCRdb protein, from a much larger clone, departs from this DNA's translation at residue 7, likely by read error; the protein shown derives from the DNA. For bulk TCR repertoire analysis, Vgamma9/Vdelta2+ and Vdelta2-negative gammadelta T cell populations were flow-sorted out of peripheral blood mononuclear cells. The library came from multiplex PCR. Reads for this sample came from an Illumina MiSeq. Every sorted gammadelta T cell sample had both its TCR gamma (TRG) and TCR delta (TRD) chains sequenced. In the source study's methods: Clonotype tree plots, accumulated frequency of the top 20 clonotypes, diversity index (DI) and D75 metrics were included in the repertoire analyses. TCRdb recomputed clones from the public reads with CATT; identical DNA rows were then combined. The V and J calls, along with clone size, are taken from TCRdb and not from the paper's own processing. This sample gives 75,000 to 100,000 delta-chain clones in total; approximately 1.5% of them show up just once. The ten largest clones represent 7% to 9.5% of the sample.

The chain links TRDV2 with TRDJ1; the D segment cannot be called with confidence. Because TCRdb records no J gene, it was assigned here through a match of the DNA to germline. The receptor was isolated from a pool of human donors (malaria-infected and uninfected, not separated). The sample was gamma-delta T cells from blood. Here the CDR3 is given as CACNSLEDPTDKLIF. The sequenced DNA: TGTGCCTGCAATTCCCTGGAGGATCCCACCGATAAACTCATCTTT.